These 22 T cell receptor beta chains share one sample of origin, sequenced in a study of neurological immune-mediated disorders (dated by TCRdb to the late 2010s). Receptors were amplified or captured by 5' RACE. Sequencer: Illumina HiSeq 2500. TCRdb itself trimmed the public reads at Q25 with fastp, ran MiXCR and retained productive beta chains. Entries that share a CDR3 protein sequence are merged under the most common genes and DNA. This sample has 75,000 to 90,000 distinct CDR3 sequences in its table, and 10% of those were observed once. The top ten clonotypes cover more than 1.5% of the sample. Sequenced: PBMCs. The receptors here all came from a man between 35 and 55 years old in good health.

This clonotype was picked up many times. The chain joins TRBV20-1 to TRBJ1-5, with TRBD1 identical over 9 bases. With V trimmed by 6 bases and J by 7 bases, 13 bases remained unmatched. This CDR3 contains 15 residues. In germline, CDR1 is DFQATT, CDR2 SNEGSKA (reference sequence). The CDR3 DNA follows: TGCAGTGCCAGTGAAGGACAGACAGGGGGGCAGCCCCAGCATTTT. It specifies CSASEGQTGGQPQHF.

A remark on this clonotype: A much larger clone is a single base away; this may be a read error. This rearrangement joins TRBV27 to TRBJ2-7; D may be TRBD1 or TRBD2 (5 bases each). The germline V gene has CDR1 MNHEY and CDR2 SMNVEV (reference sequence). V was pared by 2 bases and J by 0 bases, with 14 bases between. The CDR3 covers 16 residues. CDR3 in DNA: TGTGCCAGCAGTTTAAGGGGCGGGCCGTGCTCCTACGAGCAGTACTTC. Its protein product is CASSLRGGPCSYEQYF.

This sequence joins TRBV29-1 and TRBJ2-3, with a weak D call TRBD2 (6 bases). V dropped 4 bases and J dropped 2 bases, with 7 bases sitting between them. Germline lookup yields CDR1 SQVTM and CDR2 ANQGSEA. The CDR3 has 12 amino acids. The CDR3 nucleotides read TGCAGCGTTGGGGGGGACACAGATACGCAGTATTTT. Translation gives CSVGGDTDTQYF.

This clonotype was found many times. The chain recombines TRBV4-2 with TRBJ2-7; 15 positions match TRBD2. The germline V gene encodes CDR1 LGHNA and CDR2 YNFKEQ. This CDR3 has 16 amino acids. Trimming at V came to 0 bases and at J to 7 bases, leaving 4 bases not matched to a gene. In nucleotides, the CDR3 is TGTGCCAGCAGCCAAGATCCGGGGACTAGCGGGAGGGAGCAGTACTTC. It specifies CASSQDPGTSGREQYF.

The V call is TRBV20-1, the J call TRBJ1-5; 9 bases are shared with TRBD1. The V segment lost 5 bases and the J segment 11 bases; nucleotides outside the gene matches: 13. CDR1 is DFQATT and CDR2 is SNEGSKA in the germline V gene (reference sequence). This CDR3 has 14 amino acids. In nucleotides, the CDR3 is TGCAGTGCTGAACCGGACAGGGGTGGACAGTCCCAGCATTTT. Translating it yields CSAEPDRGGQSQHF.

This clonotype was counted at least ten times. The V call is TRBV11-2, the J call TRBJ1-3, with D possibly being TRBD1 (5 bases). Trimming took 5 bases from V and 2 from J, leaving 13 bases between them. CDR3 size: 15 residues. Germline values: CDR1 SGHAT, CDR2 FQNNGV. The CDR3 DNA is TGTGCCAGCAGCCGGGGGACCACGGCTGGAAACACCATATATTTT. It codes for CASSRGTTAGNTIYF. Based on the CDR3 plus reference TRBV11-2 and TRBJ1-3, the full variable domain is EAGVAQSPRYKIIEKRQSVAFWCNPISGHATLYWYQQILGQGPKLLIQFQNNGVVDDSQLPKDRFSAERLKGVDSTLKIQPAKLEDSAVYLCASSRGTTAGNTIYFGEGSWLTVV.

This clonotype was detected many times. V is TRBV6-5 and J is TRBJ2-1; 9 bases align to TRBD2. J gave up 0 bases and V 4 bases, and 10 bases lay outside the gene matches. The CDR3 is 18 residues long. Germline lookup yields CDR1 MNHEY and CDR2 SVGAGI. In DNA, the CDR3 is TGTGCCAGCAGTTTCTCGATTAGCGGGAGTAGCTCCTACAATGAGCAGTTCTTC. This codes for CASSFSISGSSSYNEQFF.

This clonotype was seen at least ten times. J is TRBJ2-2 and V is TRBV3-1; perhaps TRBD1 as D (5 bases). V was pared by 6 bases and J by 3 bases, with 5 bases between. Germline CDR1 LGHDT, CDR2 YNNKEL (reference sequence). The length of the CDR3 is 12 residues. The CDR3 sequence: CASRTDTGELFF. The CDR3 DNA sequence: TGTGCCAGCAGGACAGACACCGGGGAGCTGTTTTTT.

This clonotype is categorized as medium-sized. The rearrangement uses TRBV20-1 and TRBJ2-5; D is unclear. V was clipped by 1 base and J by 3 bases, with 6 bases between them. The CDR3 is 12 residues long. Germline CDR1 reads DFQATT; CDR2 reads SNEGSKA (reference sequence). CDR3 sequence reads: CSARAQKETQYF. CDR3 coding DNA: TGCAGTGCTAGAGCCCAGAAAGAGACCCAGTACTTC.

This clonotype was seen repeatedly, ten times or more. The chain carries TRBV10-2 and TRBJ1-6; 7 nucleotides align to TRBD1. V gave up 3 bases and J gave up 2 bases; unmatched junction bases: 7. CDR3 length: 17 amino acids. The V gene's germline CDR1 is WSHSY and CDR2 SAAADI. CDR3 in amino acids: CASSEHGTETYNSPLHF. For the CDR3, the DNA is TGCGCCAGCAGTGAACATGGGACAGAAACCTATAATTCACCCCTCCACTTT.

This clonotype was observed many times. This chain joins TRBV6-5 and TRBJ1-3; TRBD1 is a possible D gene (6 bases). CDR3 length: 15 amino acids. From germline, CDR1 is MNHEY and CDR2 SVGAGI. The V end lost 6 bases, the J end lost 0 bases, and 12 bases lay between the germline ends. In DNA form, the CDR3 reads TGTGCCAGCAGCAAAGACAGGCTCTCTGGAAACACCATATATTTT. It translates to CASSKDRLSGNTIYF.

This clonotype was recorded at least ten times. The chain is built from TRBV5-4 and TRBJ2-1; D not certain. The CDR3 loop spans 16 amino acids. The V end lost 2 bases, the J end lost 0 bases, and 12 bases lay between the germline ends. Germline assignment: CDR1 SGHNT and CDR2 YYREEE (reference sequence). CDR3 amino acids: CASSFKQPSSYNEQFF. The CDR3 nucleotides are TGTGCCAGCAGCTTTAAACAACCAAGCTCCTACAATGAGCAGTTCTTC.

This clonotype was recorded at least ten times. The rearrangement joins TRBV7-2 to TRBJ1-6; 10 bases are shared with TRBD1. The trim removed 1 base at V and 10 bases at J, leaving 7 bases unmatched. From germline, CDR1 is SGHTA and CDR2 FQGNSA. The CDR3 runs 16 residues. The CDR3 loop reads CASSLDRQGARSPLHF. In DNA form, the CDR3 reads TGTGCCAGCAGCTTAGATCGACAGGGGGCGAGGTCACCCCTCCACTTT.

This clonotype was counted ten times or more. The chain employs TRBV6-5 and TRBJ1-4; 8 nucleotides agree with TRBD1. The CDR3 runs 13 residues. V shed 0 bases, J shed 14 bases, and the junction held 5 bases outside the gene matches. Looked up from germline, CDR1 is MNHEY and CDR2 is SVGAGI. CDR3 sequence: CASSYSSQGVLFF. The CDR3 nucleotides read TGTGCCAGCAGTTACTCTTCACAGGGGGTTCTGTTTTTT.

This clonotype was recorded at least ten times. The chain employs TRBV7-2 and TRBJ2-3, with D tentatively TRBD1 or TRBD2 (5 bases each). CDR3 length equals 15 residues. Germline loops: CDR1 SGHTA, CDR2 FQGNSA. Trimming shortened V by 5 bases and J by 3 bases, and 15 bases separated the two germline ends. The DNA for the CDR3 is TGTGCCAGCAGCCTTAAGAGGGGCCGGACAGATACGCAGTATTTT. Translated: CASSLKRGRTDTQYF.

The sample holds many counts of this clonotype. The V and J genes are TRBV12-3 or TRBV12-4 and TRBJ1-5, with 7 bases fitting TRBD1. The V and J ends lost 9 bases and 0 bases, in that order; junction bases with no gene match: 8. The CDR3 runs 15 residues. CDR3 DNA sequence: TGTGCCAGTATGACAGGGTGGAGTAGCAATCAGCCCCAGCATTTT. The encoded protein is CASMTGWSSNQPQHF.

This clonotype was recorded a few times. The chain carries TRBV6-1 and TRBJ1-1; tentatively, D is TRBD1 (6 bases). V was pared by 8 bases and J by 5 bases, with 15 bases between. The germline V gene has CDR1 MNHNS and CDR2 SASEGT. The CDR3 sequence is 13 residues long. CDR3 protein: CASRWGPGTEAFF. The DNA of the CDR3 is TGTGCCAGCCGCTGGGGGCCCGGGACTGAAGCTTTCTTT.

This clonotype appeared a few times. The rearrangement joins TRBV20-1 to TRBJ2-1, with D tentatively TRBD2 (6 bases). The CDR3 runs 14 residues. V was shortened by 6 bases and J by 7 bases, with 19 bases between the two germline ends. CDR1 DFQATT and CDR2 SNEGSKA come from the germline V gene (reference sequence). CDR3 sequence: CSAETGTELNEQFF. The CDR3 region has the DNA TGCAGTGCCGAAACCGGGACTGAATTAAATGAGCAGTTCTTC.

This clonotype was detected ten times or more. This chain connects TRBV7-2 to TRBJ2-7; 7 nucleotides agree with TRBD2. Germline loops: CDR1 SGHTA, CDR2 FQGNSA. This CDR3 spans 15 amino acids. The ends lost 6 bases at V and 0 bases at J; junction bases unmatched: 8. The CDR3 is CASSLYSSGSYEQYF. DNA of the CDR3: TGTGCCAGCAGTCTCTACTCTAGCGGCTCCTACGAGCAGTACTTC.

This clonotype was seen repeatedly, ten times or more. The J gene is TRBJ1-2, the V gene TRBV27; D unclear. From germline, CDR1 is MNHEY and CDR2 SMNVEV (reference sequence). The length of the CDR3 is 12 residues. V was shortened by 8 bases and J by 2 bases, with 9 bases between the two germline ends. The CDR3 sequence: CASATRNYGYTF. The CDR3 coding sequence is TGTGCCAGCGCCACCAGGAACTATGGCTACACCTTC.

The rearrangement joins TRBV20-1 to TRBJ1-4, with D possibly matching TRBD1 (6 bases). Germline V lookup: CDR1 DFQATT, CDR2 SNEGSKA (reference sequence). Trimming removed 2 bases at V and 5 bases at J, with 15 bases between. The CDR3 spans 15 residues. For the CDR3, the DNA is TGCAGTGCTAGACAGGGGTATGAGGAGAATGAAAAACTGTTTTTT. Protein sequence: CSARQGYEENEKLFF.

With respect to this clonotype: A single base separates this from a much larger clone, so it may be a read error. The chain's CDR3 is CSARYKGPGREQFF. CDR3 in DNA: TGCAGTGCTAGATATAAAGGCCCCGGAAGGGAGCAGTTCTTC. The genes are TRBV20-1 and TRBJ2-1; D is unclear. Germline CDR1 DFQATT, CDR2 SNEGSKA (reference sequence). Trimming took off 2 bases at V and 10 bases at J, with 18 bases between the two ends. The CDR3 loop spans 14 amino acids.